This section outlines one T cell receptor (beta chain) sequence together with its context. Its specificity is unknown. This sample is drawn from a study of T cell responses to AZD1222 COVID-19 vaccine. Study-level findings and limits: Donors in the cohort were predominantly white British and more often female, and clonal diversity was possibly underestimated. Unmutated variant regions are reportedly targeted by nearly half of spike-specific TCRs.

The data were produced by immunoSEQ multiplex PCR, yet TCRdb's version contains in-frame clones alone and is incomplete. The sample has over 150,000 clones, approximately 90% seen once. The sequencing used peripheral blood, collected on day 0 of AZD1222 vaccination. The sequence was obtained from an adult in good health.

CDR3 in DNA: TGCGCCAGCAGCCGACAGACAGGGGGTAGGGAAAAACTGTTTTTT. The encoded protein is CASSRQTGGREKLFF. V is TRBV4-1 and J is TRBJ1-4, with 9 bases fitting TRBD1. This CDR3 contains 15 residues. V was pared by 4 bases and J by 8 bases, with 8 bases of the junction left unmatched. Germline assignment: CDR1 MGHRA and CDR2 YSYEKL.